The 32 T cell receptor beta chains listed next were all sequenced from one sample in a study of T cells in Graves' hyperthyroidism and ophthalmopathy. Regions amplified from RNA transcripts were the TCR beta CDR3 regions. HTBI primers were employed in a first-round RT-PCR of the TCR CDR3. TCRdb reprocessed the multiplex PCR reads with MiXCR, giving one entry per CDR3 protein. The top ten hold almost 6% of the sample, which has some 600,000 distinct CDR3 sequences, roughly 13% seen once. Sequenced material: blood. These receptors all stem from a woman aged 25 to 39 with Graves' hyperthyroidism that later progressed to Graves' ophthalmopathy.

This clonotype was seen only a few times. The CDR3 sequence is CASSQFGREGTDTQYF. CDR3 bases: TGTGCCAGCAGCCAATTCGGGCGGGAGGGCACAGATACGCAGTATTTT. The gene calls are TRBV4-2 and TRBJ2-3, with 8 bases lining up with TRBD2. The length of the CDR3 is 16 residues. V lost 2 bases to trimming and J lost 1 base; unmatched junction nucleotides: 5. Germline CDR1 LGHNA, CDR2 YNFKEQ.

J is TRBJ2-3 and V is TRBV25-1; 8 bases are a match to TRBD1. Germline V gene data show CDR1 as MGHDK and CDR2 as SYGVNS. This CDR3 region has 15 residues. Trimming removed 4 bases from V and 11 bases from J; junction bases left unmatched: 14. For the CDR3, the DNA is TGTGCCAGCAGTGCACAGGGGGACTCGACGAGGGAGCAGTATTTT. Encoded protein: CASSAQGDSTREQYF. Together with reference TRBV25-1 and TRBJ2-3, the CDR3 gives the full variable domain: EADIYQTPRYLVIGTGKKITLECSQTMGHDKMYWYQQDPGMELHLIHYSYGVNSTEKGDLSSESTVSRIRTEHFPLTLESARPSHTSQYLCASSAQGDSTREQYFGPGTRLTVL.

This clonotype was seen at least ten times. This sequence joins TRBV19 and TRBJ2-1, with 7 bases fitting TRBD2. The length of the CDR3 is 15 residues. The V and J ends lost 6 bases and 0 bases, in that order; junction bases with no gene match: 5. The germline gives CDR1 LNHDA, CDR2 SQIVND (reference sequence). The CDR3 loop reads CASRPGGSSYNEQFF. The CDR3 nucleotides are TGTGCCAGTAGACCCGGCGGGAGCTCCTACAATGAGCAGTTCTTC. The full variable domain, rest sourced from reference TRBV19 and TRBJ2-1, is DGGITQSPKYLFRKEGQNVTLSCEQNLNHDAMYWYRQDPGQGLRLIYYSQIVNDFQKGDIAEGYSVSREKKESFPLTVTSAQKNPTAFYLCASRPGGSSYNEQFFGPGTRLTVL.

CDR3 loop: CSARRTGQNYEQYF. The DNA of the CDR3 is TGCAGTGCTCGCCGGACGGGACAAAACTACGAGCAGTACTTC. The rearrangement links TRBV20-1 to TRBJ2-7; D is perhaps TRBD1 (6 bases). The CDR3 extends over 14 amino acids. Trimming removed 5 bases from V and 3 bases from J, with 17 bases in between. CDR1 and CDR2 (germline): DFQATT, SNEGSKA (reference sequence).

This clonotype was counted at least ten times. The chain carries TRBV2 and TRBJ1-2; 8 bases fit TRBD1. With V trimmed by 3 bases and J by 3 bases, 6 bases remained unmatched. Germline V gives CDR1 SNHLY, CDR2 FYNNEI. The CDR3 totals 15 residues. DNA for the CDR3: TGTGCCAGCAGTGAGGTGGACAGGGCAGACTATGGCTACACCTTC. Amino acids: CASSEVDRADYGYTF.

As to this clonotype: Germline and junction disagree at one end, which may indicate a read error. The CDR3 reads CASSPPRPWTTDTQDF. The CDR3 nucleotides are TGTGCCAGCAGCCCCCCCCGGCCTTGGACCACAGATACGCAGGATTTT. The chain joins TRBV11-2 to TRBJ2-3; the D is unclear. The CDR3 has 16 residues. CDR1 is SGHAT, CDR2 FQNNGV, per germline. Based on the CDR3 plus reference TRBV11-2 and TRBJ2-3, the full variable domain is EAGVAQSPRYKIIEKRQSVAFWCNPISGHATLYWYQQILGQGPKLLIQFQNNGVVDDSQLPKDRFSAERLKGVDSTLKIQPAKLEDSAVYLCASSPPRPWTTDTQDFGPGTRLTVL.

This clonotype has ten or more counts. The rearrangement links TRBV10-3 to TRBJ2-2; tentatively, D is TRBD1 (5 bases). This CDR3 comprises 14 residues. Trimming took 8 bases from V and 4 from J, leaving 14 bases between them. Germline CDR1 is ENHRY and CDR2 is SYGVKD. The DNA of the CDR3 is TGTGCCATCCGAAGCAGGGATGGCACCGGGGAGCTGTTTTTT. This translates into CAIRSRDGTGELFF.

In this sample, this clonotype turned up a few times. V is TRBV7-2 and J is TRBJ2-5, with 7 bases matching TRBD2. The CDR3 has 14 residues. Germline V gene lookup returns CDR1 SGHTA and CDR2 FQGNSA. Trimming took 8 bases from V and 5 from J; bases not matched to a gene: 11. CDR3 coding DNA: TGTGCCAGCTCCCCGGGGGGTTTCGGCGAGACCCAGTACTTC. Residues: CASSPGGFGETQYF. The variable domain in full, completed from reference TRBV7-2 and TRBJ2-5, reads GAGVSQSPSNKVTEKGKDVELRCDPISGHTALYWYRQSLGQGLEFLIYFQGNSAPDKSGLPSDRFSAERTGGSVSTLTIQRTQQEDSAVYLCASSPGGFGETQYFGPGTRLLVL.

The rearrangement uses TRBV25-1 and TRBJ1-1; D is perhaps TRBD1 (5 bases). Trimming removed 4 bases at V and 7 bases at J, with 16 bases between. CDR3 length: 14 residues. The germline V gene has CDR1 MGHDK and CDR2 SYGVNS. The CDR3 region has the DNA TGTGCCAGCAGTGCCGGGACTCCCCGAGGTGAAGCTTTCTTT. It codes for CASSAGTPRGEAFF.

The CDR3 protein is CASWRTGAPYEQYF. The CDR3 DNA is TGTGCCAGCTGGCGGACAGGGGCGCCCTACGAGCAGTACTTC. The chain employs TRBV6-1 and TRBJ2-7; TRBD1 matches at 9 bases. V shed 8 bases, J shed 2 bases, and the junction held 7 bases outside the gene matches. The CDR3 consists of 14 residues. Germline CDR1 and CDR2: MNHNS and SASEGT.

On this clonotype itself: One end of the junction is discordant with germline, which a read error may explain. The rearrangement uses TRBV29-1 and TRBJ2-3; possibly TRBD1 for D (6 bases). The CDR3 is 16 residues long. From germline, CDR1 is SQVTM and CDR2 ANQGSEA. DNA for the CDR3: TGCAGCATCCAGGGGAAAGAGCTAAAGAGGGCAGATACGCGGTATTTT. It codes for CSIQGKELKRADTRYF.

This clonotype was seen ten or more times. This chain uses TRBV2 with TRBJ2-1, with TRBD2 matching 8 bases. V shed 6 bases and J 5 bases; nucleotides not matched to a gene: 12. Looked up from germline, CDR1 is SNHLY and CDR2 is FYNNEI. The CDR3 has 16 residues. CDR3 loop: CASRSPSSGLNNEQFF. In nucleotides, the CDR3 is TGTGCCAGCAGGTCCCCATCTAGCGGGCTAAACAATGAGCAGTTCTTC.

The CDR3 nucleotides read TGCAGTGCTGACGAGAAGGGGGGTGAGGGTGGCTACACCTTC. This gives the protein CSADEKGGEGGYTF. V is TRBV20-1 and J is TRBJ1-2, with D possibly TRBD1 on 6 matching bases. The germline V and J ends were trimmed by 5 bases and 7 bases, with 20 bases remaining between them. Germline lookup yields CDR1 DFQATT and CDR2 SNEGSKA (reference sequence). CDR3 length: 14 residues.

This clonotype has more than one count but fewer than ten. V and J are TRBV3-1 and TRBJ1-1; no reliable D call. The CDR3 contains 16 residues. CDR1 LGHDT and CDR2 YNNKEL come from the germline V gene (reference sequence). V was pared by 1 base and J by 1 base, with 13 bases between. The DNA for the CDR3 is TGTGCCAGCAGCCAAGGAACGAAGGGAGGGAACACTGAAGCTTTCTTT. This gives the protein CASSQGTKGGNTEAFF.

This clonotype has at least ten counts. The chain employs TRBV11-2 and TRBJ1-1, with 7 positions matching TRBD1. CDR1 SGHAT and CDR2 FQNNGV come from the germline V gene. The CDR3 has 16 amino acids. The ends lost 1 base at V and 8 bases at J; junction bases unmatched: 13. For the CDR3, the DNA is TGTGCCAGCAGCTTAGCCAGGGACAGCTACCCAACGGAAGCTTTCTTT. Protein: CASSLARDSYPTEAFF.

This clonotype was detected many times. The rearrangement uses TRBV6-1 and TRBJ1-1; D gene ambiguous. Germline-derived CDR1 and CDR2 are MNHNS and SASEGT. This CDR3 contains 13 residues. Deletions cut 1 base from V and 5 bases from J, with 8 bases between. The CDR3, as DNA: TGTGCCAGCAGTGAAGGCAGGCGAACTGAAGCTTTCTTT. Its translation: CASSEGRRTEAFF.

The chain carries TRBV5-8 and TRBJ2-3, with 7 positions matching TRBD2. Looked up from germline, CDR1 is SGHTS and CDR2 is YDEGEE. The CDR3 has 13 amino acids. V gave up 4 bases and J gave up 6 bases; unmatched junction bases: 5. DNA for the CDR3: TGTGCCAGCAGCCCTAGCGGCTATGATACGCAGTATTTT. Its protein is CASSPSGYDTQYF.

This clonotype was detected only a few times. The rearrangement links TRBV7-2 to TRBJ2-2, with a weak D call TRBD1 (5 bases). The length of the CDR3 is 17 residues. CDR1 SGHTA and CDR2 FQGNSA come from the germline V gene. V lost 2 bases to trimming and J lost 5 bases, with 18 bases between them. The CDR3 spells CASSLRPDVRVTGELFF. CDR3 DNA: TGTGCCAGCAGCTTACGACCAGACGTCAGGGTTACCGGGGAGCTGTTTTTT.

This clonotype was seen many times. The rearrangement uses TRBV6-2 or TRBV6-3 and TRBJ2-7; D remains ambiguous. This CDR3 is built from 14 residues. The germline CDR1 and CDR2 sequences are MNHEY and SVGEGT. V lost 7 bases to trimming and J lost 5 bases, with 18 bases between them. Here the CDR3 reads CASTSRQSRDEQYF. DNA for the CDR3: TGTGCCAGCACCTCGAGGCAGTCTAGAGACGAGCAGTACTTC.

Of note for this clonotype: A clone one base away is much larger, so this may be a read error. The chain carries TRBV7-9 and TRBJ1-4; D not resolved. The germline V gene encodes CDR1 SEHNR and CDR2 FQNEAQ (reference sequence). The CDR3 covers 14 residues. CDR3 in DNA: TGTGCCAGCAGCTTAAGCCGGGCTAATGAAAAACTGCTTTTT. Translation gives CASSLSRANEKLLF.

At least ten counts were recorded for this clonotype. V is TRBV28 and J is TRBJ2-6; D is possibly TRBD2 (5 bases). Trimming cost V 5 bases and J 0 bases, with 11 bases left between them. This CDR3 contains 16 residues. Germline CDR1 MDHEN, CDR2 SYDVKM. The CDR3: CASSQRGSSGANVLTF. CDR3 coding DNA: TGTGCCAGCAGTCAGCGAGGGAGCTCTGGGGCCAACGTCCTGACTTTC.

The sample holds many counts of this clonotype. The chain recombines TRBV25-1 with TRBJ2-1; TRBD2 matches 14 bases. Losses at the gene ends were 4 bases for V and 2 bases for J; bases not matched to a gene: 13. Germline CDR1 reads MGHDK; CDR2 reads SYGVNS. The CDR3 contains 20 residues. The CDR3 sequence is CASSGRGLAGEPNAYNEQFF. CDR3 nucleotides: TGTGCCAGCAGTGGCCGGGGACTAGCGGGAGAGCCAAACGCCTACAATGAGCAGTTCTTC.

This clonotype was counted many times. The J gene is TRBJ1-1, the V gene TRBV5-1, with D perhaps TRBD1 (6 bases). Per the germline V gene, CDR1 is SGHRS and CDR2 is YFSETQ. The CDR3 covers 14 residues. V lost 2 bases, J lost 3 bases, and 11 bases lay in between. As DNA, the CDR3 is TGCGCCAGCAGCTTAAGACCAGGGGACACTGAAGCTTTCTTT. It is translated as CASSLRPGDTEAFF. Variable domain in full (rest from reference TRBV5-1 and TRBJ1-1): KAGVTQTPRYLIKTRGQQVTLSCSPISGHRSVSWYQQTPGQGLQFLFEYFSETQRNKGNFPGRFSGRQFSNSRSEMNVSTLELGDSALYLCASSLRPGDTEAFFGQGTRLTVV.

The chain carries TRBV5-1 and TRBJ1-2; no clear D gene. The germline V gene has CDR1 SGHRS and CDR2 YFSETQ. The CDR3 consists of 13 residues. Trimming removed 4 bases at V and 13 bases at J, with 20 bases between. The CDR3 spells CASSGTIRAISTF. DNA of the CDR3: TGCGCCAGCAGCGGAACTATCCGGGCCATTAGCACCTTC.

There are many counts of this clonotype. The genes are TRBV27 and TRBJ2-1; TRBD2 matches at 10 bases. The CDR3 extends over 18 amino acids. V gave up 3 bases and J gave up 0 bases; unmatched junction bases: 8. CDR1 is MNHEY and CDR2 is SMNVEV in the germline V gene (reference sequence). The CDR3 here is CASSFLAGVESSYNEQFF. The CDR3 coding sequence is TGTGCCAGCAGTTTTCTAGCGGGAGTTGAAAGCTCCTACAATGAGCAGTTCTTC.

This clonotype was seen ten or more times. The CDR3 here is CASSPQPVTSYGYTF. The CDR3 nucleotides are TGTGCCAGCAGCCCCCAGCCAGTCACAAGTTATGGCTACACCTTC. The chain has TRBV12-3 or TRBV12-4 and TRBJ1-2; D not resolved. This CDR3 spans 15 amino acids. V lost 6 bases to trimming and J lost 5 bases, with 19 bases between them.

The chain carries TRBV2 and TRBJ2-3; 13 positions agree with TRBD2. Germline trimming cut 9 bases from V and 4 bases from J; bases unmatched to any gene: 7. The V gene's germline CDR1 is SNHLY and CDR2 FYNNEI. This CDR3 is 15 amino acids long. Here the CDR3 DNA reads TGTGCCAGAAGCCTCGGACTAGCGGGAGCAGATACGCAGTATTTT. This gives the protein CARSLGLAGADTQYF.

This clonotype showed up many times. V and J are TRBV24-1 and TRBJ1-1; D remains unclear. In germline, CDR1 is KGHDR, CDR2 SFDVKD. V was shortened by 3 bases and J by 11 bases, with 15 bases between the two germline ends. There are 13 residues in the CDR3. CDR3 residues: CATSDDTTPGAFF. DNA of the CDR3: TGTGCCACCAGTGATGATACAACTCCTGGGGCTTTCTTT.

V usage is TRBV13 and J usage is TRBJ2-1, with 8 positions matching TRBD2. Germline loops: CDR1 PRHDT, CDR2 FYEKMQ (reference sequence). V trimming: 4 bases; J trimming: 0 bases; junction bases outside the gene matches: 17. CDR3 size: 20 residues. The CDR3 region has the DNA TGTGCCAGCAGCTCACGCTCGGGACGAGGGAGCGGGAGCTCCTACAATGAGCAGTTCTTC. Its translation is CASSSRSGRGSGSSYNEQFF.

Ten or more counts support this clonotype. For the CDR3, the DNA is TGTGCCAGCAAAGGCTTATATAGCAATCAGCCCCAGCATTTT. Translating it yields CASKGLYSNQPQHF. The chain uses TRBV2 and TRBJ1-5; D gene uncertain. V was clipped by 7 bases and J by 0 bases, with 10 bases between them. This CDR3 is built from 14 residues. Germline V gene data show CDR1 as SNHLY and CDR2 as FYNNEI.

The sample holds many counts of this clonotype. The chain carries TRBV7-9 and TRBJ2-7; tentatively, D is TRBD2 (6 bases). V was clipped by 2 bases and J by 2 bases, with 19 bases between them. The germline CDR1 and CDR2 sequences are SEHNR and FQNEAQ (reference sequence). The CDR3 runs to 17 residues. CDR3 nucleotides: TGTGCCAGCAGCTTAAGAGGCGGCGGGACGGCCACCTACGAGCAGTACTTC. Translating gives CASSLRGGGTATYEQYF.

The chain couples TRBV5-4 to TRBJ2-5; maybe TRBD2 (6 bases). The DNA end is a closer match to TRBJ2-1, so the J assignment may be wrong. The CDR3 is made up of 16 amino acids. Germline CDR1 SGHNT, CDR2 YYREEE (reference sequence). The CDR3 loop reads CASSSRWAGIQETQFF. CDR3 sequence (DNA): TGTGCCAGCAGCTCGAGGTGGGCGGGGATCCAAGAGACCCAGTTCTTC.